Sequencing of this T cell receptor beta chain was carried out in a study of beta chain features in type 1 diabetes. Every bit of the isolated RNA underwent reverse transcription, so sequencing read expressed TCRB transcripts. Clones were sequenced by immunoSEQ multiplex PCR, and TCRdb holds only the in-frame ones, with some missing. This sample has 140,000 to 150,000 clones, with approximately 52% found just once. The receptor comes from a man aged 18-30 years in good health. Sequencing was carried out using Tregs from blood.

The CDR3 sequence: CAWRNPGQTYNEQFF. CDR3 in DNA: TGTGCCTGGAGGAATCCGGGACAGACGTACAATGAGCAGTTCTTC. The chain combines TRBV30 with TRBJ2-1; the match to TRBD1 covers 7 bases. Germline V CDR1 and CDR2: GTSNPN, SVGIG (reference sequence). This CDR3 has 15 residues. With 3 bases clipped from V and 4 bases from J, the junction kept 9 bases outside the gene matches.